These 25 T cell receptor beta chains came from one sample sequenced in a study of cytomegalovirus exposure and HLA in healthy donors. A multiplex PCR was run with 60 Vbeta primers and 13 Jbeta primers. TCRdb's table, derived via immunoSEQ multiplex PCR, lists solely in-frame clones and lacks some. The table shows 85,000 to 100,000 clones, with approximately 82% occurring only once. The specimen sequenced was PBMCs. The receptors originated from a female donor in good health and CMV-seropositive.

The chain recombines TRBV2 with TRBJ2-5, with D perhaps matching TRBD2 (5 bases). CDR1 is SNHLY and CDR2 is FYNNEI in the germline V gene. V lost 8 bases to trimming and J lost 5 bases, with 6 bases between them. The CDR3 sequence is 10 residues long. CDR3 protein: CASLAETQYF. The CDR3 nucleotides are TGTGCCAGCTTAGCGGAGACCCAGTACTTC.

This clone occurred once. The chain is built from TRBV19 and TRBJ2-5, with 9 bases aligning to TRBD2. Germline assignment: CDR1 LNHDA and CDR2 SQIVND (reference sequence). The CDR3 loop spans 16 amino acids. With V trimmed by 1 base and J by 4 bases, 7 bases remained unmatched. In nucleotides, the CDR3 is TGTGCCAGTAGTATAGGAGCGGGGGGAGGGGGAGAGACCCAGTACTTC. Encoded protein: CASSIGAGGGGETQYF.

The chain joins TRBV5-1 to TRBJ1-2; TRBD1 matches 7 bases. V dropped 4 bases and J dropped 8; count of bases not matched to a gene: 8. The CDR3 is made up of 13 amino acids. The germline CDR1 and CDR2 sequences are SGHRS and YFSETQ. CDR3 sequence (DNA): TGCGCCAGCAGCCCTGACAGGGTGGGAGGCTACACCTTC. It translates to CASSPDRVGGYTF.

This clone occurred a few times. The chain has TRBV19 and TRBJ2-7, with 8 positions matching TRBD1. This CDR3 has 14 amino acids. Germline loops: CDR1 LNHDA, CDR2 SQIVND (reference sequence). J lost 3 bases, V lost 5 bases, and 6 bases had no gene match. The CDR3 loop reads CASSSRGTGYEQYF. The CDR3, as DNA: TGTGCCAGTAGTTCCCGCGGGACAGGCTACGAGCAGTACTTC.

The V gene is TRBV27, the J gene TRBJ2-1, with TRBD2 identical over 12 bases. CDR1 is MNHEY, CDR2 SMNVEV, per germline (reference sequence). J lost 7 bases, V lost 3 bases, and 7 bases had no gene match. CDR3 length: 16 residues. DNA of the CDR3: TGTGCCAGCAGTTTCCAGATTGGGACTAGCGGGAATGAGCAGTTCTTC. It encodes CASSFQIGTSGNEQFF.

This rearrangement joins TRBV4-2 to TRBJ1-5; 7 bases line up with TRBD1. Germline CDR1 LGHNA, CDR2 YNFKEQ. CDR3 length equals 18 residues. Trimming at V came to 1 base and at J to 2 bases, leaving 11 bases not matched to a gene. The CDR3 DNA reads as TGTGCCAGCAGCCAAGCACCTCAGGGGGGTGTGGGCAATCAGCCCCAGCATTTT. Translated, it gives CASSQAPQGGVGNQPQHF.

The chain carries TRBV30 and TRBJ1-5; no clear D gene. This CDR3 has 15 amino acids. CDR1 and CDR2 from the germline V gene are GTSNPN and SVGIG (reference sequence). Deletions cut 0 bases from V and 3 bases from J, with 12 bases between. CDR3 DNA sequence: TGTGCCTGGAGTGTACCGGGTCGGGTCAATCAGCCCCAGCATTTT. It specifies CAWSVPGRVNQPQHF.

The V and J genes are TRBV2 and TRBJ1-1; unclear D gene. Germline values: CDR1 SNHLY, CDR2 FYNNEI. The CDR3 runs to 13 residues. V was shortened by 11 bases and J by 3 bases, with 16 bases between the two germline ends. Here the CDR3 DNA reads TGTGCCGGGAGGCGGGTTTTGGACACTGAAGCTTTCTTT. This encodes CAGRRVLDTEAFF.

The chain joins TRBV20-1 to TRBJ1-2; no definite D call. Trimming took off 3 bases at V and 9 bases at J, with 11 bases between the two ends. This CDR3 contains 11 residues. CDR1 and CDR2 from the germline V gene are DFQATT and SNEGSKA (reference sequence). This chain's CDR3 is CSASIADRYTF. The CDR3 DNA reads as TGCAGTGCTAGTATAGCGGATCGCTACACCTTC.

This clone was found once. The chain joins TRBV25-1 to TRBJ1-3, with 7 bases matching TRBD1. V was pared by 5 bases and J by 3 bases, with 1 base of the junction left unmatched. The CDR3 runs to 13 residues. CDR1 and CDR2 (germline): MGHDK, SYGVNS. The CDR3 DNA sequence: TGTGCCAGCAGTAGGACAGGTGGAAACACCATATATTTT. It codes for CASSRTGGNTIYF.

The chain couples TRBV5-4 to TRBJ2-3; maybe TRBD1 (6 bases). Germline V gives CDR1 SGHNT, CDR2 YYREEE (reference sequence). The CDR3 loop spans 14 amino acids. Trimming shortened V by 2 bases and J by 4 bases, and 11 bases separated the two germline ends. The CDR3: CASSLVTGSDTQYF. As DNA, the CDR3 is TGTGCCAGCAGCTTAGTTACAGGGTCAGATACGCAGTATTTT.

V is TRBV2 and J is TRBJ2-5, with 10 bases fitting TRBD2. The trim removed 4 bases at V and 4 bases at J, leaving 6 bases unmatched. This CDR3 contains 15 residues. CDR1 SNHLY and CDR2 FYNNEI come from the germline V gene. In DNA form, the CDR3 reads TGTGCCAGCAGTGGGCTAGCGGGGGTTGTAGAGACCCAGTACTTC. Its translation is CASSGLAGVVETQYF.

The count of this clone is one. This chain joins TRBV30 and TRBJ2-3; perhaps TRBD2 as D (7 bases). CDR3 length: 16 amino acids. Germline V gives CDR1 GTSNPN, CDR2 SVGIG (reference sequence). With 0 bases removed from V and 3 bases from J, the gap between germline ends came to 16 bases. The CDR3, as DNA: TGTGCCTGGAGTGTAGGGAGGGGGGGGGATACAGATACGCAGTATTTT. This gives the protein CAWSVGRGGDTDTQYF.

This chain connects TRBV21-1 to TRBJ2-5; the D segment call TRBD2 is taken from the table without a DNA check. TRBV21-1 is flagged as a pseudogene. The CDR3 runs 17 residues. The DNA for the CDR3 is TGTGCCAGCAGCACCTCACAAGCCGGGGATCGGAAAGAGACCCAGTACTTC. This gives the protein CASSTSQAGDRKETQYF.

The chain uses TRBV4-2 and TRBJ2-2; 7 bases line up with TRBD1. Germline V gene lookup returns CDR1 LGHNA and CDR2 YNFKEQ. This CDR3 comprises 17 residues. V trimming: 3 bases; J trimming: 0 bases; junction bases outside the gene matches: 7. CDR3 amino acids: CASSHPGQVTNTGELFF. The CDR3 nucleotides are TGTGCCAGCAGCCACCCCGGACAGGTGACGAACACCGGGGAGCTGTTTTTT.

The rearrangement joins TRBV15 to TRBJ1-3; D gene ambiguous. The germline V gene has CDR1 LNHNV and CDR2 YYDKDF (reference sequence). Trimming removed 1 base at V and 4 bases at J, with 8 bases between. This CDR3 contains 14 residues. This CDR3 is CATSRGVEGNTIYF. The CDR3 nucleotides are TGTGCCACCAGCAGAGGCGTAGAAGGAAACACCATATATTTT. The variable domain in full, completed from reference TRBV15 and TRBJ1-3, reads DAMVIQNPRYQVTQFGKPVTLSCSQTLNHNVMYWYQQKSSQAPKLLFHYYDKDFNNEADTPDNFQSRRPNTSFCFLDIRSPGLGDTAMYLCATSRGVEGNTIYFGEGSWLTVV.

The chain uses TRBV28 and TRBJ1-4; D may be TRBD1 (5 bases). The CDR3 sequence is 15 residues long. The germline gives CDR1 MDHEN, CDR2 SYDVKM. V lost 3 bases to trimming and J lost 4 bases, with 12 bases between them. CDR3 in DNA: TGTGCCAGCAGTTTCCTAGGGAGGGGTAATGAAAAACTGTTTTTT. This codes for CASSFLGRGNEKLFF.

J is TRBJ2-3 and V is TRBV27; 11 bases are a match to TRBD2. This CDR3 has 15 residues. Trimming removed 8 bases from V and 2 bases from J; junction bases left unmatched: 6. CDR1 is MNHEY and CDR2 is SMNVEV in the germline V gene (reference sequence). The CDR3 reads CASRGTSGVTDTQYF. The CDR3 DNA reads TGTGCCAGCCGGGGGACTAGCGGCGTCACAGATACGCAGTATTTT.

The count of this clone is one. This sequence joins TRBV9 and TRBJ2-5; TRBD2 matches at 8 bases. The V gene's germline CDR1 is SGDLS and CDR2 YYNGEE. Germline trimming cut 0 bases from V and 4 bases from J; bases unmatched to any gene: 8. The CDR3 spans 16 residues. The CDR3 DNA follows: TGTGCCAGCAGCGTAGGGGCGGGAGGCCTCTCAGAGACCCAGTACTTC. Translating gives CASSVGAGGLSETQYF.

The chain employs TRBV10-2 and TRBJ2-7; perhaps TRBD2 as D (7 bases). V was trimmed by 9 bases and J by 4 bases, leaving 19 bases between them. Looked up from germline, CDR1 is WSHSY and CDR2 is SAAADI. The CDR3 runs 14 residues. The CDR3 DNA reads as TGCGCCAGTCAACCCGGGGGAGGGGGTTACGAGCAGTACTTC. Its translation: CASQPGGGGYEQYF.

The V and J genes are TRBV9 and TRBJ1-3, with TRBD1 identical over 8 bases. Germline V gives CDR1 SGDLS, CDR2 YYNGEE. Losses at the gene ends were 6 bases for V and 2 bases for J; bases not matched to a gene: 10. CDR3 length: 16 residues. CDR3: CASTRTGLSPGNTIYF. The CDR3 DNA reads TGTGCCAGCACCCGGACAGGGTTGAGTCCTGGAAACACCATATATTTT.

The V call is TRBV9, the J call TRBJ2-5, with 11 bases matching TRBD2. The J segment lost 4 bases and the V segment lost 2 bases, leaving 1 base of the junction unmatched. This CDR3 is built from 14 residues. Germline CDR1 SGDLS, CDR2 YYNGEE. CDR3 loop: CASSVGLAAETQYF. The CDR3 nucleotides are TGTGCCAGCAGCGTGGGACTAGCGGCAGAGACCCAGTACTTC.

The V call is TRBV13, the J call TRBJ2-3; TRBD2 matches at 7 bases. Germline V lookup: CDR1 PRHDT, CDR2 FYEKMQ (reference sequence). Trimming took 5 bases from V and 5 from J; bases not matched to a gene: 10. This CDR3 contains 15 residues. CDR3 in amino acids: CASSPPTSLRDTQYF. The DNA for the CDR3 is TGTGCCAGCAGCCCGCCGACTAGCCTGAGAGATACGCAGTATTTT.

This clone showed up just once. This chain connects TRBV15 to TRBJ2-7; weak D call: TRBD1 (6 bases). Germline V CDR1 and CDR2: LNHNV, YYDKDF (reference sequence). This CDR3 spans 16 amino acids. Trimming pared 0 bases from V and 6 bases from J, leaving 18 bases between. CDR3 residues: CATSREQGNKGVEQYF. The CDR3 nucleotides read TGTGCCACCAGCAGAGAACAGGGAAATAAAGGGGTCGAGCAGTACTTC.

This chain uses TRBV30 with TRBJ2-1, with D perhaps matching TRBD2 (5 bases). The CDR3 spans 14 residues. The V end was cut by 3 bases, the J end by 5 bases, with 14 bases between. Germline V gives CDR1 GTSNPN, CDR2 SVGIG (reference sequence). As DNA, the CDR3 is TGTGCCTGGAGCGGCTCCGGGATACACAATGAGCAGTTCTTC. Translation: CAWSGSGIHNEQFF.